This is a list of T cell receptor beta chains from one sample in a study of T cells after yellow fever vaccination. TCRdb analysed the 5' RACE reads with MiXCR anew, one entry per CDR3 protein. The table has about 340,000 distinct CDR3 sequences, 4% seen once. The sequencing here drew on PBMCs, taken 5 days after the yellow fever booster vaccination. These TCRs come from a man between 18 and 29 years old who received the YFV17D yellow fever vaccine. Each CDR3 is given with its conserved first and last residue. Each record gives: J gene, D gene, clone size, V gene, CDR3 DNA, CDR3 protein. D genes are given only for firm matches. The size of a clone is reported for some rows only, either as once, few or many, or as a class for expanded clones.

>TRBJ1-2|TRBD1|few|TRBV7-9
TGTGCCACCTCAAACAGGGGGCAGGGCTACACCTTC
CATSNRGQGYTF
>TRBJ1-5|TRBD1|few|TRBV4-1
TGCGCCAGCAGCCAAAATCCGGGACAGGGTGTTCCTCAGCCCCAGCATTTT
CASSQNPGQGVPQPQHF
>TRBJ2-2|NA|few|TRBV4-1
TGCGCCAGCAGCCAAGATTTACACAGGGAAGTTTACGGGGAGCTGTTTTTT
CASSQDLHREVYGELFF
>TRBJ1-3|NA|NA|TRBV19
TGTGCCAGTAGCAGGGGAGCTGCTGGAAACACCATATATTTT
CASSRGAAGNTIYF
>TRBJ1-2|NA|few|TRBV18
TGTGCCAGCTCACCACTTAAGGAGACCTATGGCTACACCTTC
CASSPLKETYGYTF
>TRBJ2-5|NA|many|TRBV7-7
TGTGCTAGCAGCTTAGTCTTGAAGCGGTACCAAGAGACCCAGTACTTC
CASSLVLKRYQETQYF
>TRBJ2-6|NA|NA|TRBV6-1
TGTGCCAGCAGTGAAACCTGGGACAACGTCCTGACTTTC
CASSETWDNVLTF
>TRBJ2-7|NA|NA|TRBV9
TGTGCCAGCAGCGCCGACCTCGGGGTTGACGAGCAGTACTTC
CASSADLGVDEQYF
>TRBJ2-1|NA|few|TRBV5-1
TGCGCCAGCAGCTACAACCGGGACGAGCAGTTCTTC
CASSYNRDEQFF
>TRBJ2-3|NA|many|TRBV7-9
TGTGCCAGCAGCTACCCTGGGGGAGTTACACATACGCAGTATTTT
CASSYPGGVTHTQYF
>TRBJ2-3|NA|NA|TRBV20-1
TGCAGTGCTAGGCTCCCCGGGTCCTCCTTAGATACGCAGTATTTT
CSARLPGSSLDTQYF
>TRBJ2-4|TRBD2|few|TRBV29-1
TGCAGTGCCGGGGGGGACAAAAACATTCAGTACTTC
CSAGGDKNIQYF
>TRBJ1-2|NA|NA|TRBV28
TGTGCCAGCAGTTCCCCCTTGCGTGAGGGCTTC
CASSSPLREGF
>TRBJ2-3|NA|few|TRBV7-9
TGTGCCAGCAAAGGGCCCAACACAGATACGCAGTATTTT
CASKGPNTDTQYF
>TRBJ1-1|TRBD1|many|TRBV20-1
TGCAGTGCTGGGGAACAGGGGGTAAGGACTGAAGCTTTCTTT
CSAGEQGVRTEAFF
>TRBJ1-6|TRBD1|few|TRBV12-3/TRBV12-4
TGTGCCAGCAGGCCAGGGGGAGGCAAATCACCCCTCCACTTT
CASRPGGGKSPLHF
>TRBJ1-5|NA|NA|TRBV12-3/TRBV12-4
TGTGCCAGCAGTTTTGGGCAAAATCAGCCCCAGCATTTT
CASSFGQNQPQHF
>TRBJ2-5|NA|few|TRBV19
TGTGCCAGTAGTATACCGGGACTCCCCCGGGAGACCCAGTACTTC
CASSIPGLPRETQYF
>TRBJ2-5|TRBD2|many|TRBV7-2
TGTGCCAGCAGCTTAAGTCTAGCGGGGGCTGAGACCCAGTACTTC
CASSLSLAGAETQYF
>TRBJ2-5|NA|many|TRBV7-2
TGTGCCAGCAGCTTTTTTGGGACCCAGTACTTC
CASSFFGTQYF
>TRBJ1-4|NA|NA|TRBV29-1
TGCAGCGTTGAGGGGGGTCGAAATGAAAAACTGTTTTTT
CSVEGGRNEKLFF
>TRBJ1-5|NA|NA|TRBV15
TGTGCCACCAGCAGATCGAAGGGGCTTGATCAGCCCCAGCATTTT
CATSRSKGLDQPQHF
>TRBJ1-5|NA|few|TRBV20-1
TGCAGTGCTAGTGGAAGGGACTTTTATAGCAATCAGCCCCAGCATTTT
CSASGRDFYSNQPQHF
>TRBJ1-5|NA|few|TRBV12-3/TRBV12-4
TGTGCCAGCAGTTTCGAGTCTGGGGTCCAGCATTTT
CASSFESGVQHF
>TRBJ2-2|NA|many|TRBV5-1
TGCGCCAGCAGCTTGTGGGACTACACCGGGGAGCTGTTTTTT
CASSLWDYTGELFF
>TRBJ1-2|TRBD1|many|TRBV6-1
TGTGCCACCAGCTCGCGGGGGACAGATGATGGCTACACCTTC
CATSSRGTDDGYTF
>TRBJ2-1|TRBD2|few|TRBV20-1
TGCAGTGCTAGAATTAGCGGGGGGTCATACAATGAGCAGTTCTTC
CSARISGGSYNEQFF
>TRBJ2-3|TRBD2|many|TRBV28
TGTGCCATCGCGACTAGCGGGGGCAACACAGATACGCAGTATTTT
CAIATSGGNTDTQYF
>TRBJ2-7|NA|many|TRBV12-3/TRBV12-4
TGTGCCAGCAGTTTTGCGGCAGGGAAGTACGAGCAGTACTTC
CASSFAAGKYEQYF
>TRBJ2-1|NA|many|TRBV3-1
TGTGCCAGCAGCCAAGATAGGGACTTACCTAAGTTCTTC
CASSQDRDLPKFF
>TRBJ2-5|NA|few|TRBV9
TGTGCCAGCAGCCCCCAGGACGTCACAGAGACCCAGTACTTC
CASSPQDVTETQYF
>TRBJ2-3|TRBD2|NA|TRBV12-3/TRBV12-4
TGTGCCAGCAGTCCCTACACTAGCGGGGGCCGTGATACGCAGTATTTT
CASSPYTSGGRDTQYF
>TRBJ1-2|NA|few|TRBV7-2
TGTGCCAGCAGCTTATTATCGGGGTATGGCTACACCTTC
CASSLLSGYGYTF
>TRBJ2-1|TRBD2|NA|TRBV2
TGTGCCAGCGCACGGGGAGGGGATCATGGTGAGCAGTTCTTC
CASARGGDHGEQFF
>TRBJ2-3|NA|NA|TRBV2
TGTGCCTACGACAGCACAGATACGCAGTATTTT
CAYDSTDTQYF
>TRBJ2-1|TRBD1|few|TRBV6-1
TGTGCCAGCAGAACTAAGACAGGGTTGGGCTCCTACAATGAGCAGTTCTTC
CASRTKTGLGSYNEQFF
>TRBJ2-3|NA|NA|TRBV4-1
TGCGCCAGCAGCCCAAGGACGTTAAGCACAGATACGCAGTATTTT
CASSPRTLSTDTQYF
>TRBJ1-2|NA|NA|TRBV7-9
TGTGCCAGCAGCCGCCGACAGGCTGGGTATGGCTATGGCTACACCTTC
CASSRRQAGYGYGYTF
>TRBJ2-5|NA|many|TRBV7-3
TGTGCCAGCAGCTCGGACCGGGTAGGGACCCAGTACTTC
CASSSDRVGTQYF
>TRBJ2-5|NA|NA|TRBV5-1
TGCGCCAGCAGCTTGAGGCAGGGGTTGCAAGAGACCCAGTACTTC
CASSLRQGLQETQYF
>TRBJ1-2|TRBD1|NA|TRBV4-1
TGCGCCAGCAGCCAAGACCAGGGGGTGAACTATGGCTACACCTTC
CASSQDQGVNYGYTF
>TRBJ2-3|NA|many|TRBV29-1
TGCAGCGTTGAAGCCCCCCTGGTTAGCGGACTCACAGATACGCAGTATTTT
CSVEAPLVSGLTDTQYF
>TRBJ2-1|NA|many|TRBV25-1
TGTGCCAGCAGTGAACCTTGGACTCATTCCCACTACAATGAGCAGTTCTTC
CASSEPWTHSHYNEQFF
>TRBJ2-1|NA|NA|TRBV3-1
TGTGCCAGCAGCCAAGTAGCAGGGATGGTGAATGAGCAGTTCTTC
CASSQVAGMVNEQFF
>TRBJ2-5|NA|many|TRBV10-2
TGCGCCAGCAGTGAAACAGGGACGGAGTGGGAGACCCAGTACTTC
CASSETGTEWETQYF